Below, one T cell receptor beta chain is given with its context. Sequencing used immunoSEQ multiplex PCR; TCRdb keeps in-frame clones, though not all of them. The data hold about 78,000 clones, with about nine tenths observed a single time. CDR1 and CDR2 from the germline V gene are MNHNS and SASEGT. Trimming took off 6 bases at V and 11 bases at J, with 17 bases between the two ends. CDR3 length equals 13 residues. The data derive from a study of radiation and T cells in renal cell carcinoma. As for time point: blood 4 weeks post-SBRT, at nephrectomy. As for treatment: 15 Gy SBRT to primary tumor, nephrectomy 4 weeks later.

This specimen consisted of blood, obtained from a patient whose treatment included radiotherapy and nephrectomy. The chain employs TRBV6-1 and TRBJ1-5; D uncertain. The clonotype comes from a woman between 65 and 79 years old with renal cell carcinoma. The CDR3 loop reads CASSALEQSAQHF. Here the CDR3 DNA reads TGTGCCAGCAGCGCCCTAGAGCAATCAGCCCAGCATTTT.